A selection of T cell receptor beta chains follows, all from one sample in a study of T cell responses to AZD1222 COVID-19 vaccine. TCRdb's table, derived via immunoSEQ multiplex PCR, lists solely in-frame clones and lacks some. The table includes around 74,000 clones, around 90% detected once. The input for sequencing was peripheral blood, taken on day 0 of MenACWY control vaccination. Every receptor here comes from an adult in good health. CDR3s include the opening cysteine and the closing phenylalanine or tryptophan. The order of the fields is CDR3 DNA, CDR3 protein, V gene, J gene, clone size, D gene. D genes are given only for firm matches. Not every row has a clone size; where given, it reads once, few, many or a size class.

cdr3_nt: TGTGCTAGTGGAATCGACAGGTCCTACGAGCAGTACTTC; cdr3_aa: CASGIDRSYEQYF; v_call: TRBV12-5; j_call: TRBJ2-7; clone_size: NA; d_call: NA
cdr3_nt: TGCGCCAGCAGTGAGACCCGGGGGGGGGCCTACGAGCAGTACTTC; cdr3_aa: CASSETRGGAYEQYF; v_call: TRBV10-2; j_call: TRBJ2-7; clone_size: NA; d_call: TRBD2
cdr3_nt: TGTGCCAGCAGCTTATCGGTTTTAGGGGGTTACGAGCAGTACTTC; cdr3_aa: CASSLSVLGGYEQYF; v_call: TRBV11-2; j_call: TRBJ2-7; clone_size: NA; d_call: NA
cdr3_nt: TGTGCCAGCAGCCAAGTTAACCGGTGCCAAGAGACCCAGTACTTC; cdr3_aa: CASSQVNRCQETQYF; v_call: TRBV3-1/TRBV3-2; j_call: TRBJ2-5; clone_size: NA; d_call: NA
cdr3_nt: TGTGCCAGCAGCCAGAGTTTAAACACTGAAGCTTTCTTT; cdr3_aa: CASSQSLNTEAFF; v_call: TRBV7-2; j_call: TRBJ1-1; clone_size: NA; d_call: NA
cdr3_nt: TGTGCCAGCAGCCATGGGGACGCATCTCGCTATGGCTACACCTTC; cdr3_aa: CASSHGDASRYGYTF; v_call: TRBV3-1/TRBV3-2; j_call: TRBJ1-2; clone_size: NA; d_call: NA
cdr3_nt: TGTGCCAGTAGTATACGCACCGGGACAGCGAACTATGGCTACACCTTC; cdr3_aa: CASSIRTGTANYGYTF; v_call: TRBV19; j_call: TRBJ1-2; clone_size: NA; d_call: TRBD1
cdr3_nt: TGTGCCAGTAGTATTACAGGGCCCCTCAATGAGCAGTTCTTC; cdr3_aa: CASSITGPLNEQFF; v_call: TRBV19; j_call: TRBJ2-1; clone_size: once; d_call: NA
cdr3_nt: TGTGCCTGGAGTGGACAGCCTAATTCACCCCTCCACTTT; cdr3_aa: CAWSGQPNSPLHF; v_call: TRBV30; j_call: TRBJ1-6; clone_size: NA; d_call: NA
cdr3_nt: TGTGCCAGCTCACCAGGCAGCCAAGAGACCCAGTACTTC; cdr3_aa: CASSPGSQETQYF; v_call: TRBV18; j_call: TRBJ2-5; clone_size: NA; d_call: NA
cdr3_nt: TGCAGCGCCTATGGACAGGGCACAGATACGCAGTATTTT; cdr3_aa: CSAYGQGTDTQYF; v_call: TRBV29-1; j_call: TRBJ2-3; clone_size: NA; d_call: TRBD1
cdr3_nt: TGTGCCAGCAGCTCACAGGGTTGGGGTGAGCAGTTCTTC; cdr3_aa: CASSSQGWGEQFF; v_call: TRBV7-2; j_call: TRBJ2-1; clone_size: NA; d_call: NA
cdr3_nt: TGCGCCAGCAGCTTGCTCGGGCGGGTGAGCTCCTACGAGCAGTACTTC; cdr3_aa: CASSLLGRVSSYEQYF; v_call: TRBV5-1; j_call: TRBJ2-7; clone_size: NA; d_call: NA
cdr3_nt: TGTGCCAGCAGCGTTTTCACTAGCGGGGGGGCGACAGATACGCAGTATTTT; cdr3_aa: CASSVFTSGGATDTQYF; v_call: TRBV9; j_call: TRBJ2-3; clone_size: NA; d_call: TRBD2
cdr3_nt: TGTGCCAGCAGCTTAGGGACTAGCGGTTACAATGAGCAGTTCTTC; cdr3_aa: CASSLGTSGYNEQFF; v_call: TRBV11-3; j_call: TRBJ2-1; clone_size: NA; d_call: TRBD2
cdr3_nt: TGTGCCAGCCGCTTGGGACCGACGAATCAGCCCCAGCATTTT; cdr3_aa: CASRLGPTNQPQHF; v_call: TRBV6-5; j_call: TRBJ1-5; clone_size: NA; d_call: NA
cdr3_nt: TGTGCCAGCAGTATCGAAGGGTGGAGCAATCAGCCCCAGCATTTT; cdr3_aa: CASSIEGWSNQPQHF; v_call: TRBV28; j_call: TRBJ1-5; clone_size: NA; d_call: NA
cdr3_nt: TGTGCCAGCAGCATCCGGGACAGTCCATATGAAAAACTGTTTTTT; cdr3_aa: CASSIRDSPYEKLFF; v_call: TRBV7-2; j_call: TRBJ1-4; clone_size: NA; d_call: TRBD1
cdr3_nt: TGTGCCAGCTCACCCCTGGAGGGGTTCGAGACCCAGTACTTC; cdr3_aa: CASSPLEGFETQYF; v_call: TRBV18; j_call: TRBJ2-5; clone_size: NA; d_call: NA
cdr3_nt: TGTGCCACCAGCAGTGACCGGGACACCGAGCAGTTCTTC; cdr3_aa: CATSSDRDTEQFF; v_call: TRBV15; j_call: TRBJ2-1; clone_size: NA; d_call: NA
cdr3_nt: TGTGCCAGCAGACAGACAGTCTATGGCTACACCTTC; cdr3_aa: CASRQTVYGYTF; v_call: TRBV6-1; j_call: TRBJ1-2; clone_size: once; d_call: NA
cdr3_nt: TGTGCCAGCAGCCCCGTGGGGTCGGGCTACAATGAGCAGTTCTTC; cdr3_aa: CASSPVGSGYNEQFF; v_call: TRBV7-8; j_call: TRBJ2-1; clone_size: NA; d_call: NA
cdr3_nt: TGTGCCAGCAGCGGGTCTGTAGATACGCAGTATTTT; cdr3_aa: CASSGSVDTQYF; v_call: TRBV7-2; j_call: TRBJ2-3; clone_size: once; d_call: NA
cdr3_nt: TGTGCCAGCAGCCAAGGCCCCGGGGGGAAGCGGCAAGAGACCCAGTACTTC; cdr3_aa: CASSQGPGGKRQETQYF; v_call: TRBV3-1/TRBV3-2; j_call: TRBJ2-5; clone_size: NA; d_call: TRBD2
cdr3_nt: TGTGCCAGCAGCCAAGCCGCAGGGATTTTCTACGAGCAGTACTTC; cdr3_aa: CASSQAAGIFYEQYF; v_call: TRBV14; j_call: TRBJ2-7; clone_size: few; d_call: NA
cdr3_nt: TGTGCCAGCTCCGACGGTGCTAATGAAAAACTGTTTTTT; cdr3_aa: CASSDGANEKLFF; v_call: TRBV5-6; j_call: TRBJ1-4; clone_size: NA; d_call: NA
cdr3_nt: TGTGCCAGCAGTGATCTAGCGGGAGAGACCTATGAGCAGTTCTTC; cdr3_aa: CASSDLAGETYEQFF; v_call: TRBV6-2/TRBV6-3; j_call: TRBJ2-1; clone_size: NA; d_call: TRBD2
cdr3_nt: TGTGCCAGTAGTATAGATAGAAGGAGTAATAGCAATCAGCCCCAGCATTTT; cdr3_aa: CASSIDRRSNSNQPQHF; v_call: TRBV19; j_call: TRBJ1-5; clone_size: NA; d_call: NA
cdr3_nt: TGTGCCAGCAGCCCCTCCCAGGGGGGCTATGGCTACACCTTC; cdr3_aa: CASSPSQGGYGYTF; v_call: TRBV9; j_call: TRBJ1-2; clone_size: NA; d_call: TRBD1
cdr3_nt: TGTGCCAGCAGCATCCAAGAGACCCAGTACTTC; cdr3_aa: CASSIQETQYF; v_call: TRBV5-6; j_call: TRBJ2-5; clone_size: NA; d_call: NA
cdr3_nt: TGTGCCAGCAGCGACAGGGAAGTGAACGAGCAGTTCTTC; cdr3_aa: CASSDREVNEQFF; v_call: TRBV6-2/TRBV6-3; j_call: TRBJ2-1; clone_size: NA; d_call: TRBD1
cdr3_nt: TGTGCCAGCAGCTCGGGCCCGGTGGGGACCGGGGAGCTGTTTTTT; cdr3_aa: CASSSGPVGTGELFF; v_call: TRBV7-7; j_call: TRBJ2-2; clone_size: NA; d_call: NA
cdr3_nt: TGTGCCAGTAGTCCAGGGCAGGGGTTAGGCGAGCAGTACTTC; cdr3_aa: CASSPGQGLGEQYF; v_call: TRBV19; j_call: TRBJ2-7; clone_size: NA; d_call: NA
cdr3_nt: TGTGCCAGCAGTAGACAGCCGGACACTGAAGCTTTCTTT; cdr3_aa: CASSRQPDTEAFF; v_call: TRBV7-2; j_call: TRBJ1-1; clone_size: NA; d_call: NA
cdr3_nt: TGTGCCAGCAGACCTGAGTGGGACACTGAAGCTTTCTTT; cdr3_aa: CASRPEWDTEAFF; v_call: TRBV6-5; j_call: TRBJ1-1; clone_size: NA; d_call: NA
cdr3_nt: TGTGCCACCAGTGATGGGTGGAGAGGGTACCAAGAGACCCAGTACTTC; cdr3_aa: CATSDGWRGYQETQYF; v_call: TRBV24-1; j_call: TRBJ2-5; clone_size: NA; d_call: NA
cdr3_nt: TGTGCCAGCAGTAACCCGGGACTAAGGCCCCTCAATGAGCAGTTCTTC; cdr3_aa: CASSNPGLRPLNEQFF; v_call: TRBV2; j_call: TRBJ2-1; clone_size: NA; d_call: TRBD2
cdr3_nt: TGTGCCAGTAGTATAGAGGGCGGAGCCCCGTACAATGAGCAGTTCTTC; cdr3_aa: CASSIEGGAPYNEQFF; v_call: TRBV19; j_call: TRBJ2-1; clone_size: NA; d_call: NA